The 14 T cell receptor beta chains given below trace back to one sample, sequenced in a study of T cell responses to AZD1222 COVID-19 vaccine. Libraries were prepared by immunoSEQ multiplex PCR; TCRdb keeps only in-frame clonotypes and omits some of them. Among 45,000 or so clones, 75% to 85% were seen once, and the ten largest hold around 50%. Sequenced here: peripheral blood, sampled on day 0 of AZD1222 vaccination. The receptor set was obtained from an adult in good health.

This clone occurred once. The genes are TRBV29-1 and TRBJ1-2; TRBD1 is a possible D gene (5 bases). CDR3 length: 12 residues. The germline CDR1 and CDR2 sequences are SQVTM and ANQGSEA. The V end was cut by 6 bases, the J end by 8 bases, with 16 bases between. Here the CDR3 reads CSVFPGTSGYTF. CDR3 nucleotides: TGCAGCGTATTTCCCGGGACCTCGGGCTACACCTTC.

The chain joins TRBV23-1 to TRBJ2-7; weak D call: TRBD2 (5 bases). TRBV23-1 has ORF status, its function being uncertain. V was cut by 3 bases and J by 7 bases, with 13 bases left in between. The CDR3 is 13 residues long. CDR3 sequence reads: CASSHEGPGEQYF. DNA for the CDR3: TGCGCCAGCAGTCATGAAGGTCCGGGGGAGCAGTACTTC.

The chain links TRBV2 to TRBJ1-2, with TRBD1 as a possible D gene (6 bases). Germline V gene lookup returns CDR1 SNHLY and CDR2 FYNNEI. The CDR3 runs 13 residues. Trimming cost V 7 bases and J 2 bases, with 11 bases left between them. CDR3 DNA sequence: TGTGCCAGCACCGCTGGACAGAACTATGGCTACACCTTC. It yields the protein CASTAGQNYGYTF.

The chain employs TRBV27 and TRBJ1-5; perhaps TRBD1 as D (6 bases). The CDR3 has 20 residues. The V end was cut by 5 bases, the J end by 0 bases, with 26 bases between. CDR1 MNHEY and CDR2 SMNVEV come from the germline V gene (reference sequence). The CDR3, as DNA: TGTGCCAGCAGTCCTAGTCCGGAGGGGGGATGGGGCTATAGCAATCAGCCCCAGCATTTT. As protein: CASSPSPEGGWGYSNQPQHF.

The chain combines TRBV7-2 with TRBJ2-7; D is uncertain. Germline CDR1 is SGHTA and CDR2 is FQGNSA. The CDR3 totals 13 residues. V lost 0 bases, J lost 4 bases, and 7 bases lay in between. The CDR3 DNA reads TGTGCCAGCAGCTTAGCGTCCAGTTACGAGCAGTACTTC. Amino acid sequence: CASSLASSYEQYF.

For the CDR3, the DNA is TGCGCCAGCAGCGCCCGGCCGACAGGGGGCTATGGCTACACCTTC. It translates to CASSARPTGGYGYTF. The V gene is TRBV5-1, the J gene TRBJ1-2; 9 positions match TRBD1. CDR1 is SGHRS and CDR2 is YFSETQ in the germline V gene. This CDR3 contains 15 residues. Trimming removed 4 bases from V and 4 bases from J; junction bases left unmatched: 8.

The rearrangement uses TRBV3-1 (or the pseudogene TRBV3-2) and TRBJ2-1; D not resolved. The V end lost 3 bases, the J end lost 9 bases, and 12 bases lay between the germline ends. CDR3 length: 13 residues. From germline, CDR1 is LGHDT and CDR2 YNNKEL (reference sequence). CDR3 in amino acids: CASSHRSSFEQFF. The CDR3 nucleotides read TGTGCCAGCAGCCATCGTTCCTCGTTTGAGCAGTTCTTC.

This clone was found many times. The genes are TRBV7-9 and TRBJ2-2, with TRBD1 matching over 8 bases. This CDR3 has 17 amino acids. J lost 0 bases, V lost 1 base, and 4 bases had no gene match. Per germline, CDR1 SEHNR and CDR2 FQNEAQ (reference sequence). CDR3 loop: CASSLDRGVANTGELFF. The CDR3 DNA reads as TGTGCCAGCAGCTTAGACAGGGGGGTCGCGAACACCGGGGAGCTGTTTTTT.

The chain recombines TRBV3-1 (or the pseudogene TRBV3-2) with TRBJ1-4, with no clear D. Between the trimmed V and J ends, which lost 5 bases and 8 bases, there was a span of 9 bases. CDR3 size: 12 residues. Germline V gene lookup returns CDR1 LGHDT and CDR2 YNNKEL (reference sequence). The CDR3 coding sequence is TGTGCCAGCAGCTATGCCACGGAAAAACTGTTTTTT. This gives the protein CASSYATEKLFF.

The chain joins TRBV28 to TRBJ1-4; 8 nucleotides match TRBD1. The junction had 9 bases not matched to a gene; V was cut back by 4 bases and J by 8 bases. The CDR3 spans 15 residues. CDR1 is MDHEN and CDR2 is SYDVKM in the germline V gene. This CDR3 is CASSSTQGVREKLFF. CDR3 coding DNA: TGTGCCAGCAGTTCAACACAGGGGGTTCGGGAAAAACTGTTTTTT.

The chain recombines TRBV7-9 with TRBJ2-7; D is perhaps TRBD2 (6 bases). Trimming stripped 1 base from V and 0 bases from J, with 13 bases between. Per the germline V gene, CDR1 is SEHNR and CDR2 is FQNEAQ (reference sequence). The CDR3 covers 16 residues. The CDR3 DNA sequence: TGTGCCAGCAGCTTAGAGGCTAGCGTCCTCTCCTACGAGCAGTACTTC. It translates to CASSLEASVLSYEQYF.

The chain recombines TRBV4-3 with TRBJ1-5; D not resolved. Trimming took off 0 bases at V and 0 bases at J, with 18 bases between the two ends. CDR1 is LGHNA, CDR2 YSLEER, per germline. This CDR3 spans 19 amino acids. CDR3 bases: TGCGCCAGCAGCCAAGAGCCCCCAGCCCCCCCCTATAGCAATCAGCCCCAGCATTTT. Protein sequence: CASSQEPPAPPYSNQPQHF.

This chain uses TRBV28 with TRBJ2-5; D may be TRBD2 (6 bases). Trimming left V 5 bases short and J 4 bases short, with 17 bases between. The CDR3 contains 15 residues. CDR1 and CDR2 from the germline V gene are MDHEN and SYDVKM. The CDR3 loop is CASSPPRLGLETQYF. CDR3 sequence (DNA): TGTGCCAGCAGTCCCCCAAGACTAGGGTTAGAGACCCAGTACTTC.

The chain is built from TRBV7-2 and TRBJ2-5; D unclear. The CDR3 runs 13 residues. With 7 bases removed from V and 3 bases from J, the gap between germline ends came to 12 bases. The germline V gene has CDR1 SGHTA and CDR2 FQGNSA. The CDR3 protein is CASTQSWKETQYF. The CDR3 bases are TGTGCCAGCACCCAGAGCTGGAAAGAGACCCAGTACTTC.